This T cell receptor beta chain was sequenced for a study of response to subunit inactivated influenza vaccine. Study results and caveats: It was the authors' suggestion that each seasonal influenza vaccination recruits few new T cells.

TCRdb re-called the RT-PCR reads through MiXCR, storing one row per CDR3 protein. The sample carries 600,000 to 700,000 distinct CDR3 sequences, around 15% recorded once. The CDR3 contains 15 residues. Per germline, CDR1 MDHEN and CDR2 SYDVKM. Trimming pared 2 bases from V and 4 bases from J, leaving 14 bases between. Regarding this clonotype: Antigen: not known.

The chain combines TRBV28 with TRBJ2-5; possibly TRBD2 for D (7 bases). Specimen: PBMCs from blood, collected 14 days before vaccination. The sequence was collected from a man between 45 and 60 years old who received an inactivated influenza vaccine. DNA of the CDR3: TGTGCCAGCAGTTTAATTGGACTAGGGGGAGAGACCCAGTACTTC. Protein: CASSLIGLGGETQYF.